The 21 T cell receptor beta chains given below trace back to one sample, sequenced in a study of CD8 T cells in Susac syndrome. Random hexamers were used to reverse transcribe an amount of roughly 0.45 to 1 ug RNA. TCRdb redid the calling of the immunoSEQ multiplex PCR reads with MiXCR, one entry per CDR3 protein. The table shows around 140,000 distinct CDR3 sequences, with about 95% occurring only once. Sequenced input: CD4+ T cells from PBMCs. The source is a human donor with multiple sclerosis.

The rearrangement uses TRBV20-1 and TRBJ2-3, with D possibly matching TRBD2 (6 bases). This CDR3 has 15 amino acids. Germline loops: CDR1 DFQATT, CDR2 SNEGSKA (reference sequence). With 3 bases removed from V and 0 bases from J, the gap between germline ends came to 13 bases. CDR3 sequence (DNA): TGCAGTGCTAGTTCGAGGAGCGGGAGCACAGATACGCAGTATTTT. Translating it yields CSASSRSGSTDTQYF.

V usage is TRBV20-1 and J usage is TRBJ2-6; TRBD2 might be the D (5 bases). Trimming removed 6 bases from V and 0 bases from J, with 9 bases in between. This CDR3 contains 14 residues. Germline V CDR1 and CDR2: DFQATT, SNEGSKA (reference sequence). CDR3 sequence reads: CSAIEGSGANVLTF. The CDR3 DNA follows: TGCAGTGCCATAGAGGGCTCTGGGGCCAACGTCCTGACTTTC.

V is TRBV24-1 and J is TRBJ2-3; TRBD2 agrees at 7 bases. Germline CDR1 KGHDR, CDR2 SFDVKD. The CDR3 is 16 amino acids. Trimming took 0 bases from V and 0 from J; bases not matched to a gene: 2. In DNA, the CDR3 is TGTGCCACCAGTGATTTGGCTAGCGGCAGCACAGATACGCAGTATTTT. Protein sequence: CATSDLASGSTDTQYF.

This clonotype showed up just once. The V gene is TRBV10-3, the J gene TRBJ2-7; 9 bases match TRBD2. Germline V gene lookup returns CDR1 ENHRY and CDR2 SYGVKD. The CDR3 extends over 17 amino acids. J was trimmed by 4 bases and V by 0 bases; bases with no gene match: 10. The CDR3 DNA sequence: TGTGCCATCAGTGAGTCGAAGGTAGCGGGGGCCCCTTACGAGCAGTACTTC. It encodes CAISESKVAGAPYEQYF.

The chain recombines TRBV20-1 with TRBJ2-5; the D gene is possibly TRBD2 (5 bases). The length of the CDR3 is 16 residues. The ends were cut back, 1 base at V and 5 bases at J, with 20 bases in the middle. Germline V gene data show CDR1 as DFQATT and CDR2 as SNEGSKA (reference sequence). CDR3 protein: CSARVRSGTARETQYF. Here the CDR3 DNA reads TGCAGTGCTAGAGTAAGGAGCGGAACTGCGAGGGAGACCCAGTACTTC.

The V call is TRBV7-9, the J call TRBJ2-1, with 15 bases that match TRBD2. Germline lookup yields CDR1 SEHNR and CDR2 FQNEAQ (reference sequence). The V gene end was trimmed by 6 bases and the J gene end by 5 bases; junction bases not matched to a gene: 11. This CDR3 comprises 18 residues. CDR3 in DNA: TGTGCCAGCAGAGCTAGGACTAGCGGGAGGGCCGGTAACAATGAGCAGTTCTTC. Translated, it gives CASRARTSGRAGNNEQFF. Full variable domain (remainder filled in from reference TRBV7-9 and TRBJ2-1): DTGVSQNPRHKITKRGQNVTFRCDPISEHNRLYWYRQTLGQGPEFLTYFQNEAQLEKSRLLSDRFSAERPKGSFSTLEIQRTEQGDSAMYLCASRARTSGRAGNNEQFFGPGTRLTVL.

This clonotype was detected only once. The rearrangement uses TRBV5-1 and TRBJ2-1; perhaps TRBD2 as D (6 bases). Germline loops: CDR1 SGHRS, CDR2 YFSETQ. V shed 4 bases and J shed 7 bases, with 12 bases lying between them. The CDR3 length is 13 residues. The CDR3 bases are TGCGCCAGCAGCGGAGGGACCTCAAATGAGCAGTTCTTC. Amino acids: CASSGGTSNEQFF.

The chain links TRBV28 to TRBJ1-1; tentatively, D is TRBD1 (6 bases). Trimming left V 6 bases short and J 2 bases short, with 19 bases between. Germline CDR1 and CDR2: MDHEN and SYDVKM. The CDR3 is made up of 16 amino acids. CDR3 amino acids: CASSEGTSGVNTEAFF. The CDR3 nucleotides read TGTGCCAGCAGCGAAGGGACGTCAGGGGTTAACACTGAAGCTTTCTTT.

On this clonotype: One junction end disagrees with the germline gene, perhaps due to a read error. This chain joins TRBV28 and TRBJ2-1, with a weak D call TRBD1 (6 bases). Germline V gene sequence: CDR1 MDHEN, CDR2 SYDVKM. CDR3 length: 11 residues. The CDR3 loop is CASSFQGTLLF. The CDR3 nucleotides read TGTGCCAGCAGTTTCCAGGGGACCCTCTTGTTC.

The rearrangement joins TRBV3-1 to TRBJ1-4, with 7 bases identical to TRBD1. The germline V gene encodes CDR1 LGHDT and CDR2 YNNKEL (reference sequence). V shed 6 bases, J shed 7 bases, and the junction held 8 bases outside the gene matches. The CDR3 covers 14 residues. The DNA for the CDR3 is TGTGCCAGCAGACCCGGGACAGTTGGTGAAAAACTGTTTTTT. Its translation: CASRPGTVGEKLFF.

The sample holds one count of this clonotype. V is TRBV20-1 and J is TRBJ1-1; D might be TRBD1 (6 bases). Germline-derived CDR1 and CDR2 are DFQATT and SNEGSKA (reference sequence). The CDR3 spans 13 residues. The V gene lost 3 bases and the J gene lost 6 bases, with 14 bases spanning the gap. The chain's CDR3 is CSARVGGYPEAFF. As DNA, the CDR3 is TGCAGTGCTAGGGTAGGGGGGTACCCTGAAGCTTTCTTT.

The V and J genes are TRBV3-1 and TRBJ2-5; D is possibly TRBD2 (6 bases). The CDR3 has 17 amino acids. Germline CDR1 LGHDT, CDR2 YNNKEL (reference sequence). Between the trimmed V and J ends, which lost 5 bases and 2 bases, there was a span of 21 bases. The CDR3 DNA reads as TGTGCCAGCAGCGACACGGGACTTAGAGGACGGCAAGAGACCCAGTACTTC. Protein sequence: CASSDTGLRGRQETQYF.

The chain employs TRBV7-2 and TRBJ1-2; no clear D. There are 15 residues in the CDR3. Trimming stripped 3 bases from V and 3 bases from J, with 14 bases between. Per germline, CDR1 SGHTA and CDR2 FQGNSA. The CDR3 DNA is TGTGCCAGCAGCTTTAGTCTTCTCCGGGACTATGGCTACACCTTC. This translates into CASSFSLLRDYGYTF.

This clonotype is a singleton in its sample. The chain joins TRBV7-8 to TRBJ2-3; 7 bases are a match to TRBD2. V was pared by 2 bases and J by 1 base, with 9 bases of the junction left unmatched. This CDR3 contains 17 residues. Germline loops: CDR1 SGHVS, CDR2 FQNEAQ. CDR3 amino acids: CASSLTPRGVGTDTQYF. Here the CDR3 DNA reads TGTGCCAGCAGCTTAACCCCTCGGGGGGTTGGCACAGATACGCAGTATTTT.

The J gene is TRBJ1-1, the V gene TRBV20-1; 12 nucleotides line up with TRBD1. The CDR3 length is 15 residues. CDR1 is DFQATT, CDR2 SNEGSKA, per germline (reference sequence). V shed 6 bases, J shed 4 bases, and the junction held 9 bases outside the gene matches. In DNA, the CDR3 is TGCAGTGCCCCGGGACAGGGGGCTTGGGGCACTGAAGCTTTCTTT. Amino acid sequence: CSAPGQGAWGTEAFF.

The chain uses TRBV7-8 and TRBJ1-1, with a weak D call TRBD1 (6 bases). V was shortened by 5 bases and J by 10 bases, with 23 bases between the two germline ends. Germline values: CDR1 SGHVS, CDR2 FQNEAQ. The CDR3 extends over 15 amino acids. In nucleotides, the CDR3 is TGTGCCAGCAGCCGTCAAGCGGGGCAGGGGTTTGGAGCTTTCTTT. It translates to CASSRQAGQGFGAFF. The complete variable domain, with remaining parts taken from reference TRBV7-8 and TRBJ1-1, reads GAGVSQSPRYKVAKRGQDVALRCDPISGHVSLFWYQQALGQGPEFLTYFQNEAQLDKSGLPSDRFFAERPEGSVSTLKIQRTQQEDSAVYLCASSRQAGQGFGAFFGQGTRLTVV.

The V call is TRBV12-3 or TRBV12-4, the J call TRBJ2-2; 12 nucleotides line up with TRBD2. CDR3 length: 19 amino acids. V lost 3 bases to trimming and J lost 1 base; unmatched junction nucleotides: 9. CDR3 nucleotides: TGTGCCAGCAGTTTTCGGTTTGGGGGACTAGCGGGGAACACCGGGGAGCTGTTTTTT. Its protein product is CASSFRFGGLAGNTGELFF.

The V gene is TRBV12-3 or TRBV12-4, the J gene TRBJ1-2, with 9 bases fitting TRBD1. The junction had 10 bases not matched to a gene; V was cut back by 5 bases and J by 6 bases. CDR3 length: 15 amino acids. CDR3 region: CASSVQGAGRHGYTF. CDR3 bases: TGTGCCAGCAGTGTACAGGGGGCGGGCAGACATGGCTACACCTTC.

The chain recombines TRBV12-3 or TRBV12-4 with TRBJ1-1, with D hard to call. The CDR3 extends over 14 amino acids. V shed 6 bases and J shed 4 bases, with 15 bases lying between them. The CDR3 nucleotides read TGTGCCAGCAGCTCCAATTGGGGAGGCACTGAAGCTTTCTTT. This sequence encodes CASSSNWGGTEAFF.

The genes are TRBV15 and TRBJ2-7; 9 bases match TRBD1. In germline, CDR1 is LNHNV, CDR2 YYDKDF (reference sequence). J gave up 3 bases and V 2 bases, and 8 bases lay outside the gene matches. The CDR3 runs to 16 residues. CDR3 in DNA: TGTGCCACCAGCAGACTCGGGACAGGGAACCGCTACGAGCAGTACTTC. Protein product: CATSRLGTGNRYEQYF.

The chain combines TRBV2 with TRBJ2-1, with D maybe TRBD2 (6 bases). CDR3 length: 14 amino acids. Between the trimmed V and J ends, which lost 6 bases and 1 base, there was a span of 10 bases. Germline assignment: CDR1 SNHLY and CDR2 FYNNEI. The CDR3 bases are TGTGCCAGCAGAGCGGGCAGTTCCTACAATGAGCAGTTCTTC. Protein sequence: CASRAGSSYNEQFF. The variable domain in full, with the rest retrieved from reference TRBV2 and TRBJ2-1, is EPEVTQTPSHQVTQMGQEVILRCVPISNHLYFYWYRQILGQKVEFLVSFYNNEISEKSEIFDDQFSVERPDGSNFTLKIRSTKLEDSAMYFCASRAGSSYNEQFFGPGTRLTVL.